This T cell receptor beta chain was recovered during a study of CD8 T cells in ankylosing spondylitis. General study results and limits: The study identified a TCR beta motif of several highly homologous variants that appeared characteristic of ankylosing spondylitis blood. CD8+ disease-linked clones were present at relatively low frequencies in blood.

Construction of TCR beta libraries was performed using quantitative 5'-RACE with molecular barcodes. TCRdb itself ran the 5' RACE reads through MiXCR, one entry per CDR3 protein. The data hold 500,000 to 550,000 distinct CDR3 sequences, with about an eighth observed a single time. A word on this clonotype: The antigen is unknown.

What was sequenced was blood, either unsorted or a sorted T cell fraction (not recorded which). This clonotype was sampled from a male donor with ankylosing spondylitis.

The CDR3 reads CASSLERGRPPYEQYF. In nucleotides, the CDR3 is TGTGCCAGCAGCTTAGAGCGCGGGAGGCCGCCCTACGAGCAGTACTTC. The chain carries TRBV7-2 and TRBJ2-7, with 8 bases aligning to TRBD2. Unmatched junction bases numbered 7, after V lost 1 base and J lost 2 bases. The CDR3 runs 16 residues. Germline V gene lookup returns CDR1 SGHTA and CDR2 FQGNSA.